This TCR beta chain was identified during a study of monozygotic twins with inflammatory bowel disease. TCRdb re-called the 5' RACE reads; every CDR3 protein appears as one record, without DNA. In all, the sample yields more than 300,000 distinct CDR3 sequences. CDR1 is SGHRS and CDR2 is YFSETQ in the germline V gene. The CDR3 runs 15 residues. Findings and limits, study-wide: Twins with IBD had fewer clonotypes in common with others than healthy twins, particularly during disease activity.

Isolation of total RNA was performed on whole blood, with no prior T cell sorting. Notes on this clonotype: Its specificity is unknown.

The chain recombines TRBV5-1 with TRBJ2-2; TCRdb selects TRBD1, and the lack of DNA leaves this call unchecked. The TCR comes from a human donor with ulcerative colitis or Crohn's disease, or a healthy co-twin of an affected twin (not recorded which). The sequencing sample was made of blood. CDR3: CASSPSVRGTGELFF.